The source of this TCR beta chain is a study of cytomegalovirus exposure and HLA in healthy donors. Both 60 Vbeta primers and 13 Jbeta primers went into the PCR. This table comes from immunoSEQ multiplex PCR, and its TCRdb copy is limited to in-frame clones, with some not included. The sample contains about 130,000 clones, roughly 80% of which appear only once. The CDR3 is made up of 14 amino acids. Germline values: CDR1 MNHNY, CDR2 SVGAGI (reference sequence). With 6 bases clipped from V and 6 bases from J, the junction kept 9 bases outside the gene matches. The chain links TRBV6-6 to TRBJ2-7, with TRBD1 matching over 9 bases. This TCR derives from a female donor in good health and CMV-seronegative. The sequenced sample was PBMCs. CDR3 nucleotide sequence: TGTGCCAGCAGCATACCGGGACAGGGAACCGAGCAGTACTTC. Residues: CASSIPGQGTEQYF.